The 23 T cell receptor beta chains in this list originate from one sample, sequenced in a study of cytomegalovirus exposure and HLA in healthy donors. Researchers ran the PCR with 60 Vbeta and 13 Jbeta primers. Assay used: immunoSEQ multiplex PCR; TCRdb lists only in-frame clones, some missing. The sample contains 120,000 or so clones, 70% to 80% of which appear only once. Specimen: PBMCs. The receptors come from a man aged 18 to 30 in good health and CMV-seronegative.

J is TRBJ2-5 and V is TRBV6-5, with 13 bases fitting TRBD2. The CDR3 runs to 14 residues. From germline, CDR1 is MNHEY and CDR2 SVGAGI. With 6 bases clipped from V and 11 bases from J, the junction kept 9 bases outside the gene matches. The CDR3 bases are TGTGCCAGCAGAACGGGACTAGCGGGAAGAGAGCAGTACTTC. Translation: CASRTGLAGREQYF.

The chain joins TRBV19 to TRBJ1-2; D is unresolved. Trimming pared 11 bases from V and 6 bases from J, leaving 7 bases between. Per germline, CDR1 LNHDA and CDR2 SQIVND (reference sequence). The CDR3 spans 9 residues. CDR3 region: CAFGDGYTF. The DNA for the CDR3 is TGTGCCTTTGGAGATGGCTACACCTTC. The entire variable domain, with the rest obtained from reference TRBV19 and TRBJ1-2, is as follows: DGGITQSPKYLFRKEGQNVTLSCEQNLNHDAMYWYRQDPGQGLRLIYYSQIVNDFQKGDIAEGYSVSREKKESFPLTVTSAQKNPTAFYLCAFGDGYTFGSGTRLTVV.

The V and J genes are TRBV29-1 and TRBJ2-7; D is perhaps TRBD1 (5 bases). V lost 1 base to trimming and J lost 0 bases, with 16 bases between them. This CDR3 spans 16 amino acids. In germline, CDR1 is SQVTM, CDR2 ANQGSEA. The CDR3 nucleotides read TGCAGCGTTGAAGCATACCAGGGCGAGAGCTCCTACGAGCAGTACTTC. Its protein is CSVEAYQGESSYEQYF.

This chain joins TRBV28 and TRBJ1-2; perhaps TRBD1 as D (5 bases). This CDR3 is 12 amino acids long. V gave up 8 bases and J gave up 2 bases, with 9 bases separating them. Germline V gene data show CDR1 as MDHEN and CDR2 as SYDVKM. DNA of the CDR3: TGTGCCAGCTGCAGGGTGAACTATGGCTACACCTTC. This sequence encodes CASCRVNYGYTF.

The DNA of the CDR3 is TGTGCCAGTTTGTTAGGTGGGGCTGGCCCAACCTACGAGCAGTACTTC. Encoded protein: CASLLGGAGPTYEQYF. The gene calls are TRBV28 and TRBJ2-7; D might be TRBD1 (5 bases). Germline CDR1 reads MDHEN; CDR2 reads SYDVKM. The V and J ends lost 9 bases and 2 bases respectively, with 23 bases between them. CDR3 length: 16 amino acids.

The V and J genes are TRBV7-9 and TRBJ1-4; D possibly corresponds to TRBD1 (6 bases). V was cut by 1 base and J by 6 bases, with 9 bases left in between. CDR3 length: 14 residues. Germline lookup yields CDR1 SEHNR and CDR2 FQNEAQ (reference sequence). CDR3 in DNA: TGTGCCAGCAGCTTAGGGCAGGGGTATGAAAAACTGTTTTTT. Translated: CASSLGQGYEKLFF.

The chain employs TRBV27 and TRBJ2-3; D is ambiguous. The CDR3 covers 12 residues. Germline V gives CDR1 MNHEY, CDR2 SMNVEV (reference sequence). With 4 bases removed from V and 3 bases from J, the gap between germline ends came to 5 bases. The CDR3 sequence is CASSSTTDTQYF. The CDR3 DNA is TGTGCCAGCAGTTCCACAACAGATACGCAGTATTTT.

This chain joins TRBV9 and TRBJ2-4; a possible D gene is TRBD2 (5 bases). V shed 4 bases and J shed 2 bases, with 22 bases lying between them. This CDR3 contains 18 residues. From germline, CDR1 is SGDLS and CDR2 YYNGEE. CDR3 loop: CASSKPPTEGISKNIQYF. The CDR3 nucleotides are TGTGCCAGCAGCAAACCCCCCACCGAGGGCATATCCAAAAACATTCAGTACTTC. Complete variable domain (other parts from reference TRBV9 and TRBJ2-4): DSGVTQTPKHLITATGQRVTLRCSPRSGDLSVYWYQQSLDQGLQFLIQYYNGEERAKGNILERFSAQQFPDLHSELNLSSLELGDSALYFCASSKPPTEGISKNIQYFGAGTRLSVL.

This chain links TRBV7-9 with TRBJ1-1; D gene uncertain. Germline CDR1 reads SEHNR; CDR2 reads FQNEAQ (reference sequence). The V and J ends lost 1 base and 0 bases respectively, with 15 bases between them. The CDR3 consists of 17 residues. CDR3 residues: CASSLVVGEGLNTEAFF. The CDR3 DNA is TGTGCCAGCAGCTTAGTGGTCGGGGAAGGCCTGAACACTGAAGCTTTCTTT.

The J gene is TRBJ2-3, the V gene TRBV5-4; 9 nucleotides line up with TRBD2. There are 15 residues in the CDR3. J lost 4 bases, V lost 2 bases, and 5 bases had no gene match. In germline, CDR1 is SGHNT, CDR2 YYREEE (reference sequence). The CDR3 region is CASSLQVAGADTQYF. The CDR3 nucleotides read TGTGCCAGCAGCTTACAGGTAGCGGGAGCAGATACGCAGTATTTT.

The chain joins TRBV7-3 to TRBJ2-2; tentatively, D is TRBD2 (5 bases). Germline CDR1 is SGHTA and CDR2 is FQGTGA. There are 13 residues in the CDR3. The ends were cut back, 3 bases at V and 7 bases at J, with 9 bases in the middle. The CDR3 loop is CASSFSAGGELFF. The CDR3 region has the DNA TGTGCCAGCAGCTTCTCTGCGGGCGGGGAGCTGTTTTTT.

The chain uses TRBV9 and TRBJ2-1; the D gene is possibly TRBD2 (7 bases). CDR3 length: 16 amino acids. From germline, CDR1 is SGDLS and CDR2 YYNGEE. The V gene lost 4 bases and the J gene lost 0 bases, with 14 bases spanning the gap. The CDR3 here is CASSSRGPISYNEQFF. CDR3 nucleotides: TGTGCCAGCAGCTCGCGGGGGCCGATCTCCTACAATGAGCAGTTCTTC.

This chain links TRBV5-6 with TRBJ1-6; D might be TRBD1 (5 bases). The V gene's germline CDR1 is SGHDT and CDR2 YYEEEE. The CDR3 is 16 residues long. The V end was cut by 3 bases, the J end by 4 bases, with 14 bases between. Written as DNA, the CDR3 is TGTGCCAGCAGCTACGACGACAGCCGATATAATTCACCCCTCCACTTT. Encoded protein: CASSYDDSRYNSPLHF. Complete variable domain (other parts from reference TRBV5-6 and TRBJ1-6): DAGVTQSPTHLIKTRGQQVTLRCSPKSGHDTVSWYQQALGQGPQFIFQYYEEEERQRGNFPDRFSGHQFPNYSSELNVNALLLGDSALYLCASSYDDSRYNSPLHFGNGTRLTVT.

The rearrangement joins TRBV2 to TRBJ2-4, with D possibly TRBD2 on 5 matching bases. The CDR3 is 15 amino acids. The V gene lost 5 bases and the J gene lost 9 bases, with 20 bases spanning the gap. Germline CDR1 and CDR2: SNHLY and FYNNEI. The CDR3 loop reads CASSSSAGRLSIQYF. The CDR3 DNA follows: TGTGCCAGCAGTTCATCGGCGGGCAGGCTAAGCATTCAGTACTTC.

The chain uses TRBV6-4 and TRBJ2-3; no definite D call. The ends were cut back, 4 bases at V and 2 bases at J, with 7 bases in the middle. The CDR3 is made up of 13 amino acids. Germline V gene sequence: CDR1 MRHNA, CDR2 SNTAGT. In DNA form, the CDR3 reads TGTGCCAGCAGTGTTCGGTACACAGATACGCAGTATTTT. Translation: CASSVRYTDTQYF.

The CDR3 DNA reads TGTGCCAGCTCATCAGGGACAGCCTACGAGCAGTACGTC. Residues: CASSSGTAYEQYV. The chain employs TRBV18 and TRBJ2-7, with 7 bases lining up with TRBD1. J gave up 2 bases and V 5 bases, and 3 bases lay outside the gene matches. The germline V gene encodes CDR1 KGHSH and CDR2 LQKENI. The CDR3 runs to 13 residues.

The chain employs TRBV7-2 and TRBJ2-7, with D unresolved. CDR3 length: 14 amino acids. Germline loops: CDR1 SGHTA, CDR2 FQGNSA. V lost 1 base, J lost 2 bases, and 9 bases lay in between. The DNA for the CDR3 is TGTGCCAGCAGCTTAGGGGCGAAGCCCTACGAGCAGTACTTC. It yields the protein CASSLGAKPYEQYF.

Of note for this clone: Given a much more abundant clone one base away, this may be a read error. The chain recombines TRBV14 with TRBJ1-1; tentatively, D is TRBD1 (6 bases). Trimming left V 4 bases short and J 1 base short, with 7 bases between. Germline V gives CDR1 SGHDN, CDR2 FVKESK. CDR3 size: 13 residues. The CDR3 loop is CASSLDRNTEAFF. The CDR3 DNA sequence: TGTGCCAGCAGCCTGGACAGGAACACTGAAGCTTTCTTT.

This clone was seen more than once but under ten times. The rearrangement links TRBV4-3 to TRBJ2-1; TRBD2 might be the D (5 bases). Germline CDR1 and CDR2: LGHNA and YSLEER. V was cut by 0 bases and J by 0 bases, with 12 bases left in between. The CDR3 sequence is 17 residues long. DNA for the CDR3: TGCGCCAGCAGCCAAGATGCGACGGGAAGCTCCTACAATGAGCAGTTCTTC. Translation gives CASSQDATGSSYNEQFF.

The genes are TRBV28 and TRBJ2-1; D might be TRBD1 (5 bases). Germline loops: CDR1 MDHEN, CDR2 SYDVKM. Deletions cut 3 bases from V and 5 bases from J, with 14 bases between. This CDR3 has 15 residues. This chain's CDR3 is CASSFEQAGHNEQFF. For the CDR3, the DNA is TGTGCCAGCAGTTTCGAACAGGCTGGCCACAATGAGCAGTTCTTC. Supplemented by reference TRBV28 and TRBJ2-1, the full variable domain reads DVKVTQSSRYLVKRTGEKVFLECVQDMDHENMFWYRQDPGLGLRLIYFSYDVKMKEKGDIPEGYSVSREKKERFSLILESASTNQTSMYLCASSFEQAGHNEQFFGPGTRLTVL.

This clone has a handful of counts. V and J are TRBV6-5 and TRBJ2-7; a possible D gene is TRBD1 (6 bases). The V end lost 0 bases, the J end lost 3 bases, and 12 bases lay between the germline ends. This CDR3 region has 15 residues. The V gene's germline CDR1 is MNHEY and CDR2 SVGAGI. This CDR3 reads CASSYSTGFGYEQYV. CDR3 DNA sequence: TGTGCCAGCAGTTACTCAACAGGGTTCGGCTACGAGCAGTACGTC.

The J gene is TRBJ1-2, the V gene TRBV19; 7 nucleotides match TRBD1. Trimming cost V 3 bases and J 2 bases; bases outside gene matches: 6. The CDR3 consists of 15 residues. Germline values: CDR1 LNHDA, CDR2 SQIVND (reference sequence). The CDR3 coding sequence is TGTGCCAGTAGTATTCGATTACAGGGGAACTATGGCTACACCTTC. Translation gives CASSIRLQGNYGYTF.

This rearrangement joins TRBV7-6 to TRBJ2-5, with 7 bases lining up with TRBD1. The CDR3 is made up of 15 amino acids. In germline, CDR1 is SGHVS, CDR2 FNYEAQ. V shed 5 bases, J shed 7 bases, and the junction held 13 bases outside the gene matches. Here the CDR3 reads CASSPLGTSGGTQYF. The CDR3 coding sequence is TGTGCCAGCAGCCCGCTCGGGACGTCAGGGGGGACCCAGTACTTC. The whole variable domain, filled in from reference TRBV7-6 and TRBJ2-5, reads GAGVSQSPRYKVTKRGQDVALRCDPISGHVSLYWYRQALGQGPEFLTYFNYEAQQDKSGLPNDRFSAERPEGSISTLTIQRTEQRDSAMYRCASSPLGTSGGTQYFGPGTRLLVL.